What follows are 32 T cell receptor beta chains derived from one specimen sequenced in a study of blood T cell repertoires in COVID-19. Clones were read by immunoSEQ multiplex PCR, and TCRdb kept only the in-frame ones, dropping some. This sample yields about 100,000 clones, of which 65% to 90% are seen a single time; about 3.8% belongs to the top ten. The sequencing input was peripheral blood. These receptors were taken from a man in his 60s with acute or convalescent COVID-19.

V is TRBV5-1 and J is TRBJ2-5; 10 nucleotides match TRBD1. Germline assignment: CDR1 SGHRS and CDR2 YFSETQ. The V segment lost 4 bases and the J segment 5 bases; nucleotides outside the gene matches: 8. The CDR3 is 15 amino acids. The CDR3 nucleotides read TGCGCCAGCAGCGGGACAGGGGCCCCTTTTGAGACCCAGTACTTC. The encoded protein is CASSGTGAPFETQYF.

The table lists this clone with a few counts. This CDR3 reads CASSGTFNQPQHF. CDR3 sequence (DNA): TGTGCCAGCTCCGGGACATTCAATCAGCCCCAGCATTTT. This chain connects TRBV6-5 to TRBJ1-5; TRBD1 is a possible D gene (6 bases). The CDR3 is made up of 13 amino acids. In germline, CDR1 is MNHEY, CDR2 SVGAGI. V gave up 8 bases and J gave up 3 bases, with 11 bases separating them.

This rearrangement joins TRBV3-1 (or the pseudogene TRBV3-2) to TRBJ2-7; D possibly corresponds to TRBD2 (6 bases). Germline V gene data show CDR1 as LGHDT and CDR2 as YNNKEL (reference sequence). Trimming cost V 2 bases and J 5 bases, with 16 bases left between them. The CDR3 length is 15 residues. The CDR3 nucleotides read TGTGCCAGCAGCCAAATCTCAGGAGGGATTCACGAGCAGTACTTC. Translating gives CASSQISGGIHEQYF.

The chain combines TRBV10-3 with TRBJ2-7; D may be TRBD2 (6 bases). Germline loops: CDR1 ENHRY, CDR2 SYGVKD. The CDR3 has 14 residues. Trimming stripped 4 bases from V and 1 base from J, with 11 bases between. Here the CDR3 reads CAISGTKTSYEQYF. CDR3 DNA: TGTGCCATCAGTGGGACTAAGACTTCCTACGAGCAGTACTTC.

V is TRBV6-1 and J is TRBJ1-5; a weak D match, TRBD1 (6 bases). V was clipped by 4 bases and J by 2 bases, with 15 bases between them. The CDR3 spans 16 residues. The germline V gene has CDR1 MNHNS and CDR2 SASEGT. The CDR3 protein is CASSVGQSSGNQPQHF. The CDR3 DNA follows: TGTGCCAGCAGTGTGGGACAATCATCGGGCAATCAGCCCCAGCATTTT.

This chain connects TRBV5-1 to TRBJ1-1, with TRBD1 matching 7 bases. The V gene end was trimmed by 2 bases and the J gene end by 0 bases; junction bases not matched to a gene: 7. The CDR3 consists of 16 residues. Germline-derived CDR1 and CDR2 are SGHRS and YFSETQ. CDR3 nucleotide sequence: TGCGCCAGCAGCTTTGTTCCCGGGACAGTGAACACTGAAGCTTTCTTT. It translates to CASSFVPGTVNTEAFF.

The V gene is TRBV2, the J gene TRBJ1-1, with a possible D match to TRBD1 (6 bases). V lost 7 bases, J lost 1 base, and 13 bases lay in between. Germline V gene lookup returns CDR1 SNHLY and CDR2 FYNNEI. CDR3 length: 14 residues. CDR3 sequence: CASKTGLENTEAFF. In DNA form, the CDR3 reads TGTGCCAGCAAGACAGGTCTAGAGAACACTGAAGCTTTCTTT.

The genes are TRBV6-2 or TRBV6-3 and TRBJ2-5; D is undetermined. The germline V gene encodes CDR1 MNHEY and CDR2 SVGEGT. The CDR3 is made up of 13 amino acids. Deletions cut 5 bases from V and 1 base from J, with 8 bases between. In nucleotides, the CDR3 is TGTGCCAGCAGTCTGAGGCCCCAAGAGACCCAGTACTTC. Amino acids: CASSLRPQETQYF.

The gene calls are TRBV11-2 and TRBJ2-1; 8 nucleotides line up with TRBD2. CDR3 length: 15 residues. V lost 4 bases to trimming and J lost 6 bases; unmatched junction nucleotides: 8. CDR1 and CDR2 (germline): SGHAT, FQNNGV. The CDR3 region has the DNA TGTGCCAGCAGCTACGGGGCTAGCGGGCTCAATGAGCAGTTCTTC. Translated: CASSYGASGLNEQFF.

Comment on this clone: Other nucleotide sequences from this sample produce the same CDR3. The chain couples TRBV12-3 or TRBV12-4 to TRBJ1-2, with 7 bases aligning to TRBD1. Trimming removed 4 bases from V and 7 bases from J; junction bases left unmatched: 6. The CDR3 is made up of 13 amino acids. DNA for the CDR3: TGTGCCAGCAGTTCTCGGACAGGTCGTGGCTACACCTTC. It translates to CASSSRTGRGYTF.

The chain is built from TRBV10-1 and TRBJ2-7; tentatively, D is TRBD2 (5 bases). The CDR3 loop spans 13 amino acids. Trimming stripped 4 bases from V and 3 bases from J, with 10 bases between. Looked up from germline, CDR1 is WNHNN and CDR2 is SYGVQD (reference sequence). In DNA, the CDR3 is TGCGCCAGCAGTGCGGGGATTCACTACGAGCAGTACTTC. Translation gives CASSAGIHYEQYF.

The genes are TRBV7-3 and TRBJ1-1; 7 bases match TRBD1. Germline V gene lookup returns CDR1 SGHTA and CDR2 FQGTGA. The CDR3 is made up of 12 amino acids. V trimming: 5 bases; J trimming: 14 bases; junction bases outside the gene matches: 11. The CDR3 loop is CASSPPRGRIFF. In nucleotides, the CDR3 is TGTGCCAGCAGCCCCCCCAGGGGGAGAATCTTCTTT.

This chain joins TRBV3-1 (or the pseudogene TRBV3-2) and TRBJ2-1, with a possible D match to TRBD2 (6 bases). Germline-derived CDR1 and CDR2 are LGHDT and YNNKEL (reference sequence). V was cut by 0 bases and J by 5 bases, with 11 bases left in between. The CDR3 consists of 15 residues. CDR3 in amino acids: CASSQDDLANNEQFF. Written as DNA, the CDR3 is TGTGCCAGCAGCCAAGATGACCTAGCGAACAATGAGCAGTTCTTC.

The genes are TRBV5-5 and TRBJ1-2, with a possible D match to TRBD1 (6 bases). Between the trimmed V and J ends, which lost 0 bases and 3 bases, there was a span of 9 bases. Germline values: CDR1 SGHKS, CDR2 YYEKEE (reference sequence). The CDR3 length is 14 residues. The CDR3 sequence is CASSLDRAYYGYTF. The CDR3 DNA reads TGTGCCAGCAGCTTGGACAGGGCCTACTATGGCTACACCTTC.

The rearrangement uses TRBV2 and TRBJ1-1; D is unresolved. Germline V gives CDR1 SNHLY, CDR2 FYNNEI. The CDR3 consists of 13 residues. V shed 8 bases and J shed 0 bases, with 10 bases lying between them. CDR3 protein: CASGLTLNTEAFF. For the CDR3, the DNA is TGTGCCAGCGGACTGACACTGAACACTGAAGCTTTCTTT.

The table lists this clone with a count of one. This chain connects TRBV19 to TRBJ2-1, with TRBD1 matching over 10 bases. Unmatched junction bases numbered 2, after V lost 5 bases and J lost 7 bases. This CDR3 has 13 residues. Germline CDR1 reads LNHDA; CDR2 reads SQIVND (reference sequence). Here the CDR3 reads CASSGQGGNEQFF. The CDR3 DNA is TGTGCCAGTAGTGGACAGGGGGGGAATGAGCAGTTCTTC.

This clone was observed many times. V is TRBV7-2 and J is TRBJ1-5; D is perhaps TRBD1 (6 bases). The ends were cut back, 2 bases at V and 1 base at J, with 15 bases in the middle. This CDR3 has 17 amino acids. The germline CDR1 and CDR2 sequences are SGHTA and FQGNSA. Here the CDR3 reads CASSLNSGATSNQPQHF. The DNA of the CDR3 is TGTGCCAGCAGCTTAAATTCAGGGGCAACAAGCAATCAGCCCCAGCATTTT.

The chain combines TRBV4-1 with TRBJ1-5; a possible D gene is TRBD1 (5 bases). Looked up from germline, CDR1 is MGHRA and CDR2 is YSYEKL. The V and J ends lost 0 bases and 6 bases respectively, with 15 bases between them. This CDR3 is 16 amino acids long. Here the CDR3 reads CASSQDSRGRAQPQHF. As DNA, the CDR3 is TGCGCCAGCAGCCAAGATAGCCGGGGGAGGGCTCAGCCCCAGCATTTT.

For the CDR3, the DNA is TGTGCCTGGAGTTCCATTGGGGCCAGGAGCACAGATACGCAGTATTTT. The encoded protein is CAWSSIGARSTDTQYF. This chain uses TRBV30 with TRBJ2-3; tentative D call: TRBD1 (5 bases). The CDR3 extends over 16 amino acids. V lost 2 bases and J lost 0, with 15 bases in between. Looked up from germline, CDR1 is GTSNPN and CDR2 is SVGIG (reference sequence).

The chain is built from TRBV15 and TRBJ2-1, with D possibly being TRBD2 (6 bases). Trimming removed 0 bases at V and 4 bases at J, with 13 bases between. CDR1 and CDR2 (germline): LNHNV, YYDKDF (reference sequence). The CDR3 has 16 residues. In nucleotides, the CDR3 is TGTGCCACCAGCAGAGATCAAGGACTACCGTACAATGAGCAGTTCTTC. Its protein product is CATSRDQGLPYNEQFF.

The chain combines TRBV11-2 with TRBJ1-6; possibly TRBD1 for D (5 bases). Germline V lookup: CDR1 SGHAT, CDR2 FQNNGV. CDR3 length: 17 amino acids. V was clipped by 6 bases and J by 10 bases, with 25 bases between them. The chain's CDR3 is CASSMGQFSPIGSPLHF. The CDR3 DNA reads TGTGCCAGCAGTATGGGGCAGTTCTCACCCATCGGATCACCCCTCCACTTT.

By share of the sample, this clone is medium-sized. The chain uses TRBV11-2 and TRBJ1-5; TRBD1 is a possible D gene (6 bases). This CDR3 has 16 amino acids. Germline V CDR1 and CDR2: SGHAT, FQNNGV. Trimming stripped 0 bases from V and 4 bases from J, with 13 bases between. CDR3 protein: CASSLESGDGNQPQHF. As DNA, the CDR3 is TGTGCCAGCAGCTTAGAATCAGGGGACGGTAATCAGCCCCAGCATTTT.

The CDR3 bases are TGTGCCAGCAGTTGGGGCGCGGCATATGGCTACACCTTC. Translating gives CASSWGAAYGYTF. The rearrangement links TRBV27 to TRBJ1-2; perhaps TRBD1 as D (5 bases). Germline V gene sequence: CDR1 MNHEY, CDR2 SMNVEV (reference sequence). V was pared by 4 bases and J by 5 bases, with 11 bases between. There are 13 residues in the CDR3.

V is TRBV6-5 and J is TRBJ1-5; no firm D call. CDR1 MNHEY and CDR2 SVGAGI come from the germline V gene. Trimming removed 8 bases at V and 5 bases at J, with 16 bases between. The CDR3 length is 14 residues. The CDR3 spells CASALLGGDQPQHF. DNA for the CDR3: TGTGCCAGCGCTCTGTTAGGAGGTGATCAGCCCCAGCATTTT.

Only one count was recorded for this clone. The CDR3 is CASSQSPLRPLHF. The DNA of the CDR3 is TGTGCCAGCAGCCAATCCCCCTTGAGGCCCCTCCACTTT. The chain combines TRBV4-2 with TRBJ1-6, with D hard to call. Germline CDR1 LGHNA, CDR2 YNFKEQ. V shed 2 bases and J shed 13 bases, with 12 bases lying between them. CDR3 length: 13 amino acids.

The chain combines TRBV6-2 or TRBV6-3 with TRBJ2-6; perhaps TRBD2 as D (5 bases). The germline V and J ends were trimmed by 6 bases and 4 bases, with 19 bases remaining between them. The germline V gene encodes CDR1 MNHEY and CDR2 SVGEGT. CDR3 length: 17 amino acids. CDR3 coding DNA: TGTGCCAGCAGCCGCGGTTCAGGTCTAGCCGGGGCCAACGTCCTGACTTTC. It codes for CASSRGSGLAGANVLTF.

J is TRBJ2-5 and V is TRBV7-8; D possibly corresponds to TRBD1 (8 bases). TRBJ2-7 matches the DNA end more closely, so the J call is doubtful. Germline CDR1 reads SGHVS; CDR2 reads FQNEAQ. This CDR3 spans 14 amino acids. This CDR3 is CASSFRDRTSEQYF. CDR3 nucleotides: TGTGCCAGCAGCTTCCGGGACAGGACTAGCGAGCAGTACTTC.

The rearrangement uses TRBV3-1 (or the pseudogene TRBV3-2) and TRBJ2-3; maybe TRBD2 (5 bases). V dropped 3 bases and J dropped 6 bases, with 19 bases sitting between them. This CDR3 is 16 amino acids long. Germline V gene data show CDR1 as LGHDT and CDR2 as YNNKEL (reference sequence). CDR3 nucleotides: TGTGCCAGCAGCCAGCCGCGGGCCTTTGGTAGGGATACGCAGTATTTT. Protein: CASSQPRAFGRDTQYF.

J is TRBJ2-5 and V is TRBV6-5, with TRBD1 matching over 8 bases. The CDR3 is 13 amino acids. CDR1 is MNHEY, CDR2 SVGAGI, per germline. Trimming took 10 bases from V and 4 from J; bases not matched to a gene: 8. In nucleotides, the CDR3 is TGTGCCACCGGGGGCAGGGGGCTAGAGACCCAGTACTTC. This codes for CATGGRGLETQYF.

The chain has TRBV5-5 and TRBJ1-2, with TRBD1 as a possible D gene (6 bases). Germline V gene sequence: CDR1 SGHKS, CDR2 YYEKEE (reference sequence). V dropped 5 bases and J dropped 3 bases, with 20 bases sitting between them. The CDR3 contains 16 residues. DNA of the CDR3: TGTGCCAGCAGGAAGGGGGTGCTCTCCTTCGACTATGGCTACACCTTC. As protein: CASRKGVLSFDYGYTF.

The chain uses TRBV2 and TRBJ2-7; possibly TRBD2 for D (7 bases). Germline lookup yields CDR1 SNHLY and CDR2 FYNNEI. Trimming shortened V by 6 bases and J by 3 bases, and 18 bases separated the two germline ends. The CDR3 loop spans 15 amino acids. CDR3 DNA: TGTGCCAGCAGCCTTGGCGGGAGCAGGGGCTACGAGCAGTACTTC. Translation: CASSLGGSRGYEQYF.

The count of this clone is one. This sequence joins TRBV5-1 and TRBJ1-1, with TRBD1 as a possible D gene (5 bases). This CDR3 has 15 amino acids. Germline CDR1 and CDR2: SGHRS and YFSETQ. V lost 7 bases to trimming and J lost 1 base, with 17 bases between them. The CDR3 spells CASHTQGGRNTEAFF. The CDR3 nucleotides read TGCGCCAGCCATACCCAGGGAGGGAGGAACACTGAAGCTTTCTTT.